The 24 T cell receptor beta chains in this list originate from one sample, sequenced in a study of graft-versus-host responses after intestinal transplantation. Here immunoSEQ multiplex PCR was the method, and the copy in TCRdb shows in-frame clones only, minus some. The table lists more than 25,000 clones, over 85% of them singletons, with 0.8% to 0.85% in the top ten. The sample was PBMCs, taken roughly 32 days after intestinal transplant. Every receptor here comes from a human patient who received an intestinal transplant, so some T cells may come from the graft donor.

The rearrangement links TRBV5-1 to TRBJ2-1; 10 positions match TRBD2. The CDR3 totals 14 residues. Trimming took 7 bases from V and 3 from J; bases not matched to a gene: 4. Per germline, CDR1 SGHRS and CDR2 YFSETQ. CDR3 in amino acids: CASGASGGYNEQFF. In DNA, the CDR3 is TGCGCCAGCGGGGCTAGCGGGGGCTACAATGAGCAGTTCTTC.

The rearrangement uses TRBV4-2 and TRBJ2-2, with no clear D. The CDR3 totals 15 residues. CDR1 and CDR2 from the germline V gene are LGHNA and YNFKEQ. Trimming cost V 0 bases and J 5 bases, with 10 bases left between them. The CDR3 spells CASSQDRAGTGELFF. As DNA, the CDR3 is TGTGCCAGCAGCCAAGATCGTGCCGGGACCGGGGAGCTGTTTTTT.

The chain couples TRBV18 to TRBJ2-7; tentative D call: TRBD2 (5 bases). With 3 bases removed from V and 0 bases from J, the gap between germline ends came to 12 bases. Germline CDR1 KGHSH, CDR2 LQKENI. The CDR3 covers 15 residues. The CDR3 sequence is CASSPGSSRSYEQYF. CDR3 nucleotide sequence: TGTGCCAGCTCACCGGGGAGTTCTCGCTCCTACGAGCAGTACTTC.

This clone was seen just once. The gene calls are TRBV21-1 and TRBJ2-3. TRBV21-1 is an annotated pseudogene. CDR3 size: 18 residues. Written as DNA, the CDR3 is TGTGCCAGCAGCAAAGGGGGGCGAATGGACTATTATGCAGATACGCAGTATTTT. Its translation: CASSKGGRMDYYADTQYF.

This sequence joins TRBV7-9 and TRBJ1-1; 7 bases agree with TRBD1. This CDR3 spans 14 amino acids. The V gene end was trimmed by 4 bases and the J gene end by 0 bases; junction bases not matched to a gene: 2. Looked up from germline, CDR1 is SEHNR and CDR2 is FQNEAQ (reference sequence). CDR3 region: CASSSTGLNTEAFF. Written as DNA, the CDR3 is TGTGCCAGCAGCTCGACAGGGTTGAACACTGAAGCTTTCTTT.

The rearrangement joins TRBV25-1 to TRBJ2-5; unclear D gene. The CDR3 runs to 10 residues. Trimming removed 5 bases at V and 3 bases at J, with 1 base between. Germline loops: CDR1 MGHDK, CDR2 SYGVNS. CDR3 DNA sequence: TGTGCCAGCAGTAAAGAGACCCAGTACTTC. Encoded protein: CASSKETQYF.

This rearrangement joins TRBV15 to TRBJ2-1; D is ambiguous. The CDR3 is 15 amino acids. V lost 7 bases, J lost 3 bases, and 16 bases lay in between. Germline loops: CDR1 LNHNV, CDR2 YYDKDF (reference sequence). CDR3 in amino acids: CATKGNLGDYNEQFF. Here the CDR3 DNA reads TGTGCCACCAAAGGTAACCTAGGAGACTACAATGAGCAGTTCTTC.

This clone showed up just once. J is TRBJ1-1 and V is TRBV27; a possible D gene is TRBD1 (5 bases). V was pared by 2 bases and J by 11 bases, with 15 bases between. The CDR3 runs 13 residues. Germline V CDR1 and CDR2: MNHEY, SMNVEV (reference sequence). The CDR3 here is CASSLGTASNAFF. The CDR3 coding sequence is TGTGCCAGCAGTTTAGGGACCGCCTCTAACGCTTTCTTT.

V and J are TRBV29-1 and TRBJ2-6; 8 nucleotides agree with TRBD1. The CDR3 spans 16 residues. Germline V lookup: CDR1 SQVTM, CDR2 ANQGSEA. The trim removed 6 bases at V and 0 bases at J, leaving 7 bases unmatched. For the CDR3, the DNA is TGCAGCGTCTGGGCAGGGGGCGACTCTGGGGCCAACGTCCTGACTTTC. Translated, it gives CSVWAGGDSGANVLTF.

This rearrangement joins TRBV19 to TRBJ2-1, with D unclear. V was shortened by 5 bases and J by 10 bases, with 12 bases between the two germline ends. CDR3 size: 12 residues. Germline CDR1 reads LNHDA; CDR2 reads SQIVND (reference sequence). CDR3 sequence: CASSPSLVEQFF. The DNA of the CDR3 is TGTGCCAGTAGTCCCTCCTTGGTAGAGCAGTTCTTC. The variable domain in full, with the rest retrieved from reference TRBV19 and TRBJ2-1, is DGGITQSPKYLFRKEGQNVTLSCEQNLNHDAMYWYRQDPGQGLRLIYYSQIVNDFQKGDIAEGYSVSREKKESFPLTVTSAQKNPTAFYLCASSPSLVEQFFGPGTRLTVL.

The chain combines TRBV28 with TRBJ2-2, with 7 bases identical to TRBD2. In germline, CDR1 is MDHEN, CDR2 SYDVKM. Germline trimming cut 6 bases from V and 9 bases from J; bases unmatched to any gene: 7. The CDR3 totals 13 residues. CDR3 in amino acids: CASSATSPRELFF. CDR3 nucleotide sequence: TGTGCCAGCAGCGCGACTAGCCCCCGGGAGCTGTTTTTT.

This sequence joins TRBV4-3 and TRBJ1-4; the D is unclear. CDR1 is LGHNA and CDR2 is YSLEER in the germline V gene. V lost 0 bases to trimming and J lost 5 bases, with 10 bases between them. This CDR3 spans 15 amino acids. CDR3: CASSQDRRRNEKLFF. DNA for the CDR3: TGCGCCAGCAGCCAAGATAGAAGGAGGAATGAAAAACTGTTTTTT.

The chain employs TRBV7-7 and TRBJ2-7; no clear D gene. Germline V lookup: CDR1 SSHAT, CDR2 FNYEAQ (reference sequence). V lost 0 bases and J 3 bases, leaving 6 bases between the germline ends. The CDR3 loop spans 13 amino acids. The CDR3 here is CASSLAANYEQYF. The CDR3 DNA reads TGTGCCAGCAGCTTAGCAGCGAACTACGAGCAGTACTTC.

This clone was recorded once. The CDR3 protein is CASSARPGLAATDTQYF. DNA of the CDR3: TGTGCCAGCAGCGCGAGACCGGGACTAGCAGCCACAGATACGCAGTATTTT. The chain recombines TRBV13 with TRBJ2-3, with 9 bases matching TRBD2. V lost 5 bases to trimming and J lost 2 bases; unmatched junction nucleotides: 11. This CDR3 has 17 residues. From germline, CDR1 is PRHDT and CDR2 FYEKMQ (reference sequence).

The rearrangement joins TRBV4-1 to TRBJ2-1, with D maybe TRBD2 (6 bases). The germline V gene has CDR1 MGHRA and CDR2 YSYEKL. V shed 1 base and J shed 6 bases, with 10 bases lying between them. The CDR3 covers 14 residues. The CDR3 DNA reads TGCGCCAGCAGCCAAGGACGGGGGACCAATGAGCAGTTCTTC. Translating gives CASSQGRGTNEQFF.

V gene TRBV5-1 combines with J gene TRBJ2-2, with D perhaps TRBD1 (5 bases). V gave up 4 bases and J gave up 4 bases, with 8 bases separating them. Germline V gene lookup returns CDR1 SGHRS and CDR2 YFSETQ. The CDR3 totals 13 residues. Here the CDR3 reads CASSPTGTGELFF. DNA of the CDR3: TGCGCCAGCAGCCCTACAGGCACCGGGGAGCTGTTTTTT.

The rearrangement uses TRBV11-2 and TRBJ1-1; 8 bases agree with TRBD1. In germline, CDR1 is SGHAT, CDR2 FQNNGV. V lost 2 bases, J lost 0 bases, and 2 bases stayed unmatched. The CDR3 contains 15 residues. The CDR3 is CASSLRTGLNTEAFF. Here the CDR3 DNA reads TGTGCCAGCAGCTTACGGACAGGGTTGAACACTGAAGCTTTCTTT. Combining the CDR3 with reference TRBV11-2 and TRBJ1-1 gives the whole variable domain EAGVAQSPRYKIIEKRQSVAFWCNPISGHATLYWYQQILGQGPKLLIQFQNNGVVDDSQLPKDRFSAERLKGVDSTLKIQPAKLEDSAVYLCASSLRTGLNTEAFFGQGTRLTVV.

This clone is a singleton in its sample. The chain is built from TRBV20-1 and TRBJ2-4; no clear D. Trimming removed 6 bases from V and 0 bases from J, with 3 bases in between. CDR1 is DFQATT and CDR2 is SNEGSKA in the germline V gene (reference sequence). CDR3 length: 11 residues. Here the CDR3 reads CSAAAKNIQYF. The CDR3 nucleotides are TGCAGTGCAGCAGCCAAAAACATTCAGTACTTC.

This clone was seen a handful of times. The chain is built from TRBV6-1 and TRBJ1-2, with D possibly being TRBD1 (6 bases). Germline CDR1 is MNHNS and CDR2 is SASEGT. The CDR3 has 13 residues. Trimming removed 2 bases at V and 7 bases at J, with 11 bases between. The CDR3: CASSELTGFGYTF. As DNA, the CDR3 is TGTGCCAGCAGTGAACTTACAGGGTTTGGCTACACCTTC.

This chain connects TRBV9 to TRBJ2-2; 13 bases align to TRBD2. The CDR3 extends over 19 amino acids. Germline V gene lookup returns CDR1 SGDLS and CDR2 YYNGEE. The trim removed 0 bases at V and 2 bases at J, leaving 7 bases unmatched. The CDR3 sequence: CASSVATWTSGGNTGELFF. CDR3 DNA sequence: TGTGCCAGCAGCGTAGCTACTTGGACTAGCGGGGGAAACACCGGGGAGCTGTTTTTT.

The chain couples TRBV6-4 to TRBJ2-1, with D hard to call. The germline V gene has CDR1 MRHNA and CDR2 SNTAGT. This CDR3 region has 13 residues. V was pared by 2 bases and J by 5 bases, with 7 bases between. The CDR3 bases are TGTGCCAGCAGTGACAGGGAAAACAATGAGCAGTTCTTC. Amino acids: CASSDRENNEQFF.

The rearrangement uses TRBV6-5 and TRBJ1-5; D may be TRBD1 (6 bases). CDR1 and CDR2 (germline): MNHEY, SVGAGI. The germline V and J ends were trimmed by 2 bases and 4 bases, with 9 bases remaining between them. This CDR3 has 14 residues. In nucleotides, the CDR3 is TGTGCCAGCAGTTACGGGGGGCCTAATCAGCCCCAGCATTTT. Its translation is CASSYGGPNQPQHF.

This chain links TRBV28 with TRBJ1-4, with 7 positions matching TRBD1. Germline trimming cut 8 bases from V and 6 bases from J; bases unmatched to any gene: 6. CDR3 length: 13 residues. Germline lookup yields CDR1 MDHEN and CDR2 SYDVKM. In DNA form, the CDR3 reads TGTGCCAGCGGGAGGGGGCGATATGAAAAACTGTTTTTT. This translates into CASGRGRYEKLFF.

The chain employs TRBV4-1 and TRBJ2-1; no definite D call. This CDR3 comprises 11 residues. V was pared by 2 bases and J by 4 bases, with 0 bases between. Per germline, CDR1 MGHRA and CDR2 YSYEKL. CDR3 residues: CASSQYNEQFF. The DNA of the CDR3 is TGCGCCAGCAGCCAATACAATGAGCAGTTCTTC.